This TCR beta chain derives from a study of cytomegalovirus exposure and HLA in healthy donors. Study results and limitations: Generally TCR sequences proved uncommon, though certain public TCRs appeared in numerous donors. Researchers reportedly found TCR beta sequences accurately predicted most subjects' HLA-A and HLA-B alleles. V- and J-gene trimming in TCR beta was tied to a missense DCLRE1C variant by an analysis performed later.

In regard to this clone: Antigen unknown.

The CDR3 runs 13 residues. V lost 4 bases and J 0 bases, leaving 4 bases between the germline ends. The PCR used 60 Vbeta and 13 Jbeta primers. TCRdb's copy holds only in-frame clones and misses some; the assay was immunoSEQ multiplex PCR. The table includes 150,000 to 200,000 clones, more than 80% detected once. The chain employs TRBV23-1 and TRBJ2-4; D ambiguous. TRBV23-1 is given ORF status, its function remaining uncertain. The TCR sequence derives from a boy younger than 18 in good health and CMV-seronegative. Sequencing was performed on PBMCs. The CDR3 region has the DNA TGCGCCAGCAGTCCCATAGCCAAAAACATTCAGTACTTC. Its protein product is CASSPIAKNIQYF.